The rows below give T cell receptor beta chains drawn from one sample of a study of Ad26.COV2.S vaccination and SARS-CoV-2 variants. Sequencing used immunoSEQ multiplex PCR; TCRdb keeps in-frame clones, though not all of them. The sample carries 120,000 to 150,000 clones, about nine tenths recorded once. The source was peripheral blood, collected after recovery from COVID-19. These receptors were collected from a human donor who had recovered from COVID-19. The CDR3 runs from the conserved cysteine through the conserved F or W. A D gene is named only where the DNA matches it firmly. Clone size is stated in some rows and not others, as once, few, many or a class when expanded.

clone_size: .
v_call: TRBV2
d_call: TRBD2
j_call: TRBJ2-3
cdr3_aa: CASRLAGGRDTQYF
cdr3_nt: TGTGCCAGCAGACTAGCGGGGGGGCGTGATACGCAGTATTTT

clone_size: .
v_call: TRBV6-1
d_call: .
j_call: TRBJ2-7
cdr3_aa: CASSDPGPNYEQYF
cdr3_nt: TGTGCCAGCAGTGATCCGGGACCGAACTACGAGCAGTACTTC

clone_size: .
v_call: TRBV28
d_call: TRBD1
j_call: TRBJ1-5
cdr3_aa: CASSLQGAYNQPQHF
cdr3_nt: TGTGCCAGCAGTTTACAGGGGGCTTACAATCAGCCCCAGCATTTT

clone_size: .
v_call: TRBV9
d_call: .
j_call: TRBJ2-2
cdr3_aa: CASSVGSGTITGELFF
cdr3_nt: TGTGCCAGCAGCGTAGGTTCAGGGACGATCACCGGGGAGCTGTTTTTT

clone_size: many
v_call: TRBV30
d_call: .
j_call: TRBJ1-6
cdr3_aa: CAAAWGSYNSPLHF
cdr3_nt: TGTGCCGCCGCCTGGGGCTCCTATAATTCACCCCTCCACTTT

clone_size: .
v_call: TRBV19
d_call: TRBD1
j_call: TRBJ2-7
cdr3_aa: CASSTLTGTYEQYF
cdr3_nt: TGTGCCAGTAGTACCCTGACAGGGACATACGAGCAGTACTTC

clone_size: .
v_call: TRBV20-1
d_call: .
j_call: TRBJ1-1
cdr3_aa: CSARTISEAFF
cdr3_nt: TGCAGTGCAAGGACTATCTCTGAAGCTTTCTTT

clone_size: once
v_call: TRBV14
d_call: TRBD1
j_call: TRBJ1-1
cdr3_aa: CASSQLAGQGNTEAFF
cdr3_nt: TGTGCCAGCAGCCAATTAGCAGGACAGGGGAACACTGAAGCTTTCTTT

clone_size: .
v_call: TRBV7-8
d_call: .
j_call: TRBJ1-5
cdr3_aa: CASSLGQINQPQHF
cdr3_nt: TGTGCCAGCAGCTTAGGACAGATCAATCAGCCCCAGCATTTT

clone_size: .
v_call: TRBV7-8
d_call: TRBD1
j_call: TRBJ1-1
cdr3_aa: CASSFNRGTEAFF
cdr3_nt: TGTGCCAGCAGCTTTAACAGGGGCACTGAAGCTTTCTTT

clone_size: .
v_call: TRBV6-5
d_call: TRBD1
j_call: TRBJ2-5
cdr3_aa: CASNSRGSGEQTQYF
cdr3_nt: TGTGCCAGCAATTCCAGGGGGTCCGGCGAGCAGACCCAGTACTTC

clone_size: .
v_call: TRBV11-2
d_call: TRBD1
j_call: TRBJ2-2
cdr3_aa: CASSHLINVGGAGELFF
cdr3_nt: TGTGCCAGCAGTCATTTGATTAACGTAGGGGGCGCCGGGGAGCTGTTTTTT

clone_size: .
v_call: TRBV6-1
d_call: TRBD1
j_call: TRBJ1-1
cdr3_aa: CASSEFRGGAFF
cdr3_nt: TGTGCCAGCAGTGAATTCAGGGGGGGGGCTTTCTTT

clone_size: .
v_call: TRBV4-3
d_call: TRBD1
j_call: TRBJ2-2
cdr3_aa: CASSGWTGGTGELFF
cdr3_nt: TGCGCCAGCAGCGGCTGGACAGGAGGCACCGGGGAGCTGTTTTTT

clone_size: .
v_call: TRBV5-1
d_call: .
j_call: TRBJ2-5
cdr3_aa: CASSLQGDRETQYF
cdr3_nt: TGCGCCAGCAGCTTGCAAGGGGATCGAGAGACCCAGTACTTC

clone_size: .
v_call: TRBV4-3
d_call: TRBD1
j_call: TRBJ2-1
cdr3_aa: CASSQLTGTYNEQFF
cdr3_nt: TGCGCCAGCAGCCAGCTGACAGGGACCTACAATGAGCAGTTCTTC

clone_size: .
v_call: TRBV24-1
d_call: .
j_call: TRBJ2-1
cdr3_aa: CATSDKTDSRDEQFF
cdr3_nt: TGTGCCACCAGTGACAAAACGGACAGTAGGGATGAGCAGTTCTTC

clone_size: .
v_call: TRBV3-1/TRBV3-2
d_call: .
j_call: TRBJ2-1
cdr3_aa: CASSSSPSLRGNNEQFF
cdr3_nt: TGTGCCAGCAGCTCTAGCCCCAGTCTGCGGGGAAACAATGAGCAGTTCTTC

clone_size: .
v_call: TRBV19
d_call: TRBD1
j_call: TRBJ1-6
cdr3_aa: CASSHGTGNSPLHF
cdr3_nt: TGTGCCAGTAGCCATGGGACAGGGAATTCACCCCTCCACTTT

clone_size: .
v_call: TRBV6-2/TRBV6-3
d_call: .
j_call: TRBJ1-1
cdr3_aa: CASSYMGRLNTEAFF
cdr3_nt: TGTGCCAGCAGTTACATGGGCAGATTGAACACTGAAGCTTTCTTT

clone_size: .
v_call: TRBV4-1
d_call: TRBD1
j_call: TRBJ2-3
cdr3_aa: CASSQGQASTDTQYF
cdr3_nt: TGCGCCAGCAGCCAGGGACAGGCTAGCACAGATACGCAGTATTTT

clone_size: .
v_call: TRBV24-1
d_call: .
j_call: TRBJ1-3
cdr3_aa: CATRPQGVFSGNTIYF
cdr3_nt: TGTGCCACCAGACCACAGGGAGTTTTCTCTGGAAACACCATATATTTT

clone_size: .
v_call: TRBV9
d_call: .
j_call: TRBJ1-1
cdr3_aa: CASSLSVGEVTEAFF
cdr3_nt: TGTGCCAGCAGCCTATCGGTGGGGGAGGTTACTGAAGCTTTCTTT

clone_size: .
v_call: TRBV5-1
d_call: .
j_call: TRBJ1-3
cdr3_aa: CASSLAGVSSGNTIYF
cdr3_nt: TGCGCCAGCAGCTTGGCCGGGGTCAGCTCTGGAAACACCATATATTTT

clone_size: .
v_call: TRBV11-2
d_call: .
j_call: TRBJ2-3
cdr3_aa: CASSLTVAVTDTQYF
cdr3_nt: TGTGCCAGCAGCTTAACAGTAGCGGTCACAGATACGCAGTATTTT

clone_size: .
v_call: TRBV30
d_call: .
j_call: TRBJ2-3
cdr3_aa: CAWSAHSPSTDTQYF
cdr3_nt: TGTGCCTGGAGCGCGCATAGCCCAAGCACAGATACGCAGTATTTT

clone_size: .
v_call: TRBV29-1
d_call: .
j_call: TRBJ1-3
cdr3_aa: CSAAGITLSSGNTIYF
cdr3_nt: TGCAGCGCCGCGGGGATTACCCTTAGCTCTGGAAACACCATATATTTT

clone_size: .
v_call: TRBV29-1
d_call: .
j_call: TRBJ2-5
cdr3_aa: CSASGTQETQYF
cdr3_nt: TGCAGCGCCTCCGGGACCCAAGAGACCCAGTACTTC

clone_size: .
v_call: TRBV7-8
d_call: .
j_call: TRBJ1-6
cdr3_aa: CASSLVRIGNSPLHF
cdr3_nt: TGTGCCAGCAGCTTAGTACGAATCGGGAATTCACCCCTCCACTTT

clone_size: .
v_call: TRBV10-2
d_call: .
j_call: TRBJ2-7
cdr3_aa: CASSGRQISYEQYF
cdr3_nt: TGCGCCAGCAGTGGGAGACAGATCTCCTACGAGCAGTACTTC

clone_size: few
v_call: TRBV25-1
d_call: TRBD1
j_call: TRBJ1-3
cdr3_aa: CASSATADRVGNTIYF
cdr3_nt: TGTGCCAGCAGTGCGACCGCCGACAGGGTTGGAAACACCATATATTTT

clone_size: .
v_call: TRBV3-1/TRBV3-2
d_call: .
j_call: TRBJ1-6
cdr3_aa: CASSQEPGQLNSPLHF
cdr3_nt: TGTGCCAGCAGCCAAGAGCCCGGACAGCTGAATTCACCCCTCCACTTT

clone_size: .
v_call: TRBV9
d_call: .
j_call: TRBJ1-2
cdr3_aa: CASSLTWGRDRNGYTF
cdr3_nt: TGTGCCAGCAGCCTTACCTGGGGGAGGGATCGAAATGGCTACACCTTC

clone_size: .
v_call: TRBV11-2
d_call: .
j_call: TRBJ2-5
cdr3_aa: CASSLVEGAGVETQYF
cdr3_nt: TGTGCCAGCAGCTTAGTGGAGGGGGCAGGGGTGGAGACCCAGTACTTC

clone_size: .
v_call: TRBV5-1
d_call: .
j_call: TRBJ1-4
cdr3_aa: CASSLDLLTELFF
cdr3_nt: TGCGCCAGCAGCTTGGATCTTCTAACGGAACTGTTTTTT

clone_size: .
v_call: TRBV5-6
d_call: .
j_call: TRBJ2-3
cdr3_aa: CASSFMTVPSTQYF
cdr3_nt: TGTGCCAGCAGCTTCATGACAGTCCCCTCTACGCAGTATTTT

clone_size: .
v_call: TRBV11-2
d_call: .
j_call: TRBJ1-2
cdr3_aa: CASSRQSYGYTF
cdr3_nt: TGTGCCAGCAGCCGACAGTCCTATGGCTACACCTTC